This TCR beta chain was sequenced during a study of T cells after yellow fever vaccination. Study summary: Fractions containing few cells were prepared with SMART-Seq v4 Ultra Low Input.

In making TCR cDNA, 5'RACE template switching added a universal primer site and UMIs to it. Each CDR3 protein is one row after TCRdb ran MiXCR on the 5' RACE reads. The table has about 260,000 distinct CDR3 sequences, 13% seen once. V trimming: 6 bases; J trimming: 8 bases; junction bases outside the gene matches: 19. This CDR3 is 17 amino acids long. Per germline, CDR1 SGHTA and CDR2 FQGNSA. General study findings and limits: Contamination of FACS-sorted repertoires by abundant clonotypes from the bulk population could occur. Post-booster repertoires contained most primary-vaccination clones again (around 96% CD4, approximately 88% CD8).

This clonotype came up a few times. Its antigen is unidentified. The chain joins TRBV7-2 to TRBJ1-2; 9 bases are a match to TRBD1. The starting material was CD4+ T cells sorted from PBMCs, obtained 45 days after the yellow fever booster vaccination. The clonotype comes from a man aged 25 to 40 who received the YFV17D yellow fever vaccine. DNA for the CDR3: TGTGCCAGCAGTTCTCAGGTCCGGGACAGGGTCGTCAAAGGCTACACCTTC. As protein: CASSSQVRDRVVKGYTF.